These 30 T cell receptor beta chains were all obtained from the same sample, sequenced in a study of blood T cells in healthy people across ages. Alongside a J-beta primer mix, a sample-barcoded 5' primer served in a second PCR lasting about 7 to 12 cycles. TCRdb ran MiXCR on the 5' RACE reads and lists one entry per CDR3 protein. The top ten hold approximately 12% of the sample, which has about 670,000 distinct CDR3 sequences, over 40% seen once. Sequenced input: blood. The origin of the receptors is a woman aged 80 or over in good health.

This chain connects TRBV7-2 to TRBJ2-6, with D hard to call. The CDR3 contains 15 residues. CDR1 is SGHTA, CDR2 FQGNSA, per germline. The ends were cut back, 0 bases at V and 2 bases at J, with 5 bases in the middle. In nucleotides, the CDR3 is TGTGCCAGCAGCTTAGCCCGGACTGGGGCCAACGTCCTGACTTTC. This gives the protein CASSLARTGANVLTF.

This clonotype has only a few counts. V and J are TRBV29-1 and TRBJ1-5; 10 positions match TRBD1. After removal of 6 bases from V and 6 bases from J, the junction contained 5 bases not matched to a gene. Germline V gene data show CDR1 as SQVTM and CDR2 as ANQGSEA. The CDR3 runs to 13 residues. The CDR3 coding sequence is TGCAGCGTGCGACAGGGGGCGGGTCAGCCCCAGCATTTT. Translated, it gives CSVRQGAGQPQHF.

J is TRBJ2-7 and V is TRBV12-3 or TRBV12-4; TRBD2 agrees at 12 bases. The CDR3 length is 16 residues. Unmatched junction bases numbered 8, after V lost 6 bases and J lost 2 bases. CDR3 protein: CASRVTSGSRTYEQYF. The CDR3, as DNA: TGTGCCAGCAGGGTGACTAGCGGGAGTCGCACCTACGAGCAGTACTTC.

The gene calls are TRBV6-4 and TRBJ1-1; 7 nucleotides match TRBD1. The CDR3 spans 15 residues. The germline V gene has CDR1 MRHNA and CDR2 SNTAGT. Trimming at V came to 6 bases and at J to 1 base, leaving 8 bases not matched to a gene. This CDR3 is CASRDRGGPNTEAFF. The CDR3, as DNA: TGTGCCAGCAGAGACAGAGGGGGCCCGAACACTGAAGCTTTCTTT.

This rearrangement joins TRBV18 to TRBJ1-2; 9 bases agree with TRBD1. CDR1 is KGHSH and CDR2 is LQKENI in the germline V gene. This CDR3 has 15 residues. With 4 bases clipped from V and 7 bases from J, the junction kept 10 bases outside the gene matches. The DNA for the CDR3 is TGTGCCAGCTCACTACGGGACAGGGAGCGTAGTGGCTACACCTTC. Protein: CASSLRDRERSGYTF.

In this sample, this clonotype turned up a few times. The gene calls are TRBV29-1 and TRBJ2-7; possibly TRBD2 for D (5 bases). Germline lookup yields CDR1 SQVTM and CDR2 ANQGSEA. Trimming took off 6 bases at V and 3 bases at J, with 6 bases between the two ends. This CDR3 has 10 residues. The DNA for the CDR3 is TGCAGCGTCGGGGACTACGAGCAGTACTTC. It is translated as CSVGDYEQYF.

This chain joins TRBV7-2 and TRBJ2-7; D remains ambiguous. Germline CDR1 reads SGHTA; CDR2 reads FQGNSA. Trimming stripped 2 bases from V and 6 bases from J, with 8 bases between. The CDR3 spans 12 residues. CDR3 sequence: CASSLLVGEQYF. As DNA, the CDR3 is TGTGCCAGCAGCTTACTCGTGGGCGAGCAGTACTTC.

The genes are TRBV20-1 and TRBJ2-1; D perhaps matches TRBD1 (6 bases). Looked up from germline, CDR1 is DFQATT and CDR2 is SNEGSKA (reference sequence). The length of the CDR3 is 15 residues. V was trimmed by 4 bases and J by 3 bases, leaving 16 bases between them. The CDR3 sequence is CSATDGTRNYNEQFF. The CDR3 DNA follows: TGCAGTGCTACCGATGGGACAAGGAACTACAATGAGCAGTTCTTC.

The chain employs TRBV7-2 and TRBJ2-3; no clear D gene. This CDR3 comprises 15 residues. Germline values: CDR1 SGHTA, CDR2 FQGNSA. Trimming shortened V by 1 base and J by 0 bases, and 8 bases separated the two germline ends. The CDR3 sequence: CASSLEGYSTDTQYF. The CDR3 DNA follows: TGTGCCAGCAGCTTAGAAGGGTATAGCACAGATACGCAGTATTTT.

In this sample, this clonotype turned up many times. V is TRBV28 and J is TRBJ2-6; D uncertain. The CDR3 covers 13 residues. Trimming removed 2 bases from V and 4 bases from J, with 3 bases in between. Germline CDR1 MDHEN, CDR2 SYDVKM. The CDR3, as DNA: TGTGCCAGCAGTTTAGGCGGGGCCAACGTCCTGACTTTC. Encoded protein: CASSLGGANVLTF. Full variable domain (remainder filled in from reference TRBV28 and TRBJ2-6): DVKVTQSSRYLVKRTGEKVFLECVQDMDHENMFWYRQDPGLGLRLIYFSYDVKMKEKGDIPEGYSVSREKKERFSLILESASTNQTSMYLCASSLGGANVLTFGAGSRLTVL.

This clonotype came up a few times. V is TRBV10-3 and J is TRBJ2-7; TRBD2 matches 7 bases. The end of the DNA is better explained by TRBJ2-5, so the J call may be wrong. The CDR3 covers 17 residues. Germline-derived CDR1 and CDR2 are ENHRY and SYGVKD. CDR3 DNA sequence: TGTGCCATCAGTGACAACCGGGACTACCATCCCGAAGAGACCCAGTACTTC. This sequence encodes CAISDNRDYHPEETQYF.

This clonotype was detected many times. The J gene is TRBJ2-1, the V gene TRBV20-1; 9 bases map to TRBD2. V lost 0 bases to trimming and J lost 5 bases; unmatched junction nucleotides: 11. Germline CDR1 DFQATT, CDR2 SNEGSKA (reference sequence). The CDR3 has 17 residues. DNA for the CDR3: TGCAGTGCTAGAGATGACGGCGGGGGGGCCTGGAACAATGAGCAGTTCTTC. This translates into CSARDDGGGAWNNEQFF.

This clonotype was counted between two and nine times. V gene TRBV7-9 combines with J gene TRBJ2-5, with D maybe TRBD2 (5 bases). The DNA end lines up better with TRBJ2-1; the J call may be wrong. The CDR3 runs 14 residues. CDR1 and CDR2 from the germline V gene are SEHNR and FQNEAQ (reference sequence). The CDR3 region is CASSLWTLQETQFF. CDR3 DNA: TGTGCCAGCAGCTTATGGACTCTCCAAGAGACCCAGTTCTTC.

The CDR3 DNA reads TGCAGTGCCCCGGCCGAGGGGGAAACTGAAGCTTTCTTT. Its translation: CSAPAEGETEAFF. The rearrangement links TRBV20-1 to TRBJ1-1; TRBD1 might be the D (6 bases). Germline CDR1 reads DFQATT; CDR2 reads SNEGSKA (reference sequence). V dropped 6 bases and J dropped 5 bases, with 16 bases sitting between them. The CDR3 runs 13 residues.

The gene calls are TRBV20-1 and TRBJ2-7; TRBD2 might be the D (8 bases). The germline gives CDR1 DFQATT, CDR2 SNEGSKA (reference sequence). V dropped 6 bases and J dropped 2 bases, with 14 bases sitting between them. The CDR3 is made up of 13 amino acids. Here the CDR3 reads CSAGTRGPYEQYF. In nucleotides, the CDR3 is TGCAGTGCCGGGACTAGGGGGCCCTACGAGCAGTACTTC.

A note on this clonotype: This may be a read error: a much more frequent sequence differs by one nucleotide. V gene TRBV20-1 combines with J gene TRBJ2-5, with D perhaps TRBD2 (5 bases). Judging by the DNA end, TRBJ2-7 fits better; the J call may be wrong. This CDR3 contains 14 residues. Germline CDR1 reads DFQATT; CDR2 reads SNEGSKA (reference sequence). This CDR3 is CSARDRSAAYEQYF. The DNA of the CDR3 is TGCAGTGCTAGAGATCGGTCAGCGGCGTACGAGCAGTACTTC.

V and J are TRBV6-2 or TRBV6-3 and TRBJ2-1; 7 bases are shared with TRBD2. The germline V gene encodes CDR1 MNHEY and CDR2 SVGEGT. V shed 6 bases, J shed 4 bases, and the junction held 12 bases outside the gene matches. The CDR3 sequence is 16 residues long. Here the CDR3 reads CASSTPRAGAYNEQFF. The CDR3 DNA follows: TGTGCCAGCAGCACCCCTCGGGCGGGAGCGTACAATGAGCAGTTCTTC.

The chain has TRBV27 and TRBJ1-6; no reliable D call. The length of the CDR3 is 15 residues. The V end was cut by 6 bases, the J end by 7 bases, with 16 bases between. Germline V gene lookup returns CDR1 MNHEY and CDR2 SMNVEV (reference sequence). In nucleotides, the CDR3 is TGTGCCAGCAGCCGAGGACGACGAGAAAATTCACCCCTCCACTTT. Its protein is CASSRGRRENSPLHF.

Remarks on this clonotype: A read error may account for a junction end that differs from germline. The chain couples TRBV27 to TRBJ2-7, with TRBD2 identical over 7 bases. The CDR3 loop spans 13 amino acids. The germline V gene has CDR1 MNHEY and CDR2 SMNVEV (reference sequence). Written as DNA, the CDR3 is TGTACCAGCGGGACGGATACCAACTACGAGCAGTACTTC. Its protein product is CTSGTDTNYEQYF.

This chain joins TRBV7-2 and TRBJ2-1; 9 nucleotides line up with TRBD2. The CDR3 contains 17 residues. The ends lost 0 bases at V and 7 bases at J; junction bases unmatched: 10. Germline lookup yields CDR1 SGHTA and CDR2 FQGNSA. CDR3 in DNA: TGTGCCAGCAGCTTAGCGCTAGTGCTAGCGGGGCTTAATGAGCAGTTCTTC. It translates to CASSLALVLAGLNEQFF.

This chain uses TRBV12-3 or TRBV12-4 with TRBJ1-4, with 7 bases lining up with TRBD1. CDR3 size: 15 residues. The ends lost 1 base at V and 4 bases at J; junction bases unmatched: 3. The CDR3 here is CASSLGGTVNEKLFF. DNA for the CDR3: TGTGCCAGCAGTTTAGGAGGGACAGTTAATGAAAAACTGTTTTTT.

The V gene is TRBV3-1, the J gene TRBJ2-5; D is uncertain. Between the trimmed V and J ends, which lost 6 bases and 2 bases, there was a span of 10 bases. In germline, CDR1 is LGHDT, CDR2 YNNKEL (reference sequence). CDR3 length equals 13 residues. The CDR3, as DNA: TGTGCCAGCAGAGAATCCGTACAAGAGACCCAGTACTTC. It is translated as CASRESVQETQYF.

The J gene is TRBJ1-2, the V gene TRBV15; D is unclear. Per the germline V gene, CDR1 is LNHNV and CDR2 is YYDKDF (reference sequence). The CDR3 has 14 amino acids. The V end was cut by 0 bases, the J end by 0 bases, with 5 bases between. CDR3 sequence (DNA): TGTGCCACCAGCAGAGAGGCATCTAACTATGGCTACACCTTC. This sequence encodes CATSREASNYGYTF.

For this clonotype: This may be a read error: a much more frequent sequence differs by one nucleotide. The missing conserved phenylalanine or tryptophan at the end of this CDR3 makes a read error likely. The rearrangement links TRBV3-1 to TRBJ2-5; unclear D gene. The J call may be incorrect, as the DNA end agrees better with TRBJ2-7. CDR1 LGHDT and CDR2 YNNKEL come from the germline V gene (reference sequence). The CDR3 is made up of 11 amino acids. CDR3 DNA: TGTGCCAGCAGCCAAGCAGGCGAGCAGTACTAC. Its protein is CASSQAGEQYY.

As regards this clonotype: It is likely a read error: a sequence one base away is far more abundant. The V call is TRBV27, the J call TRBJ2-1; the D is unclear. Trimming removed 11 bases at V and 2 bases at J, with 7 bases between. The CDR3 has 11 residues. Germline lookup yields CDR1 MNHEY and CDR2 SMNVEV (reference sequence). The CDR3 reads CAGRTYNEQFF. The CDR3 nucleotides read TGTGCCGGCCGCACCTACAATGAGCAGTTCTTC.

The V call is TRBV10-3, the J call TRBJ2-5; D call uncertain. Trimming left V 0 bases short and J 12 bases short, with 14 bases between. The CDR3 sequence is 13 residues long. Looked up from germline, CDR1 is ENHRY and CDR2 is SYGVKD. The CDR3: CAISESNTAHKYF. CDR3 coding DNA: TGTGCCATCAGTGAGTCGAATACAGCCCACAAGTACTTC.

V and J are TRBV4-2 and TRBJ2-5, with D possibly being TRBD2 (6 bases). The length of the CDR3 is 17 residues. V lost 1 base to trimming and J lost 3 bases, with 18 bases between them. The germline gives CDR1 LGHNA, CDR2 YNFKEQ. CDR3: CASSQAQGGTAKETQYF. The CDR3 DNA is TGTGCCAGCAGCCAAGCTCAGGGAGGCACCGCGAAAGAGACCCAGTACTTC.

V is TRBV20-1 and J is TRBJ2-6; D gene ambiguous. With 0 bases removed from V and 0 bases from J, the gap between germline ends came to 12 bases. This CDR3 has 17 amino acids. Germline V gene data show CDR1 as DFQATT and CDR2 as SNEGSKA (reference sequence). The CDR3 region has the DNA TGCAGTGCTAGAGACCTTTCTGAGCACTCTGGGGCCAACGTCCTGACTTTC. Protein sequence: CSARDLSEHSGANVLTF.

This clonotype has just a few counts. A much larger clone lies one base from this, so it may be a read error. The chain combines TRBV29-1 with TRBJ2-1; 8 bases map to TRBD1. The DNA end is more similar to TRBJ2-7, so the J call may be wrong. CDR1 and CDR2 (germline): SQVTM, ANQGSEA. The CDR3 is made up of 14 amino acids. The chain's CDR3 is CSFGRGPTYNEQYF. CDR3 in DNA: TGCAGCTTTGGCAGGGGGCCGACCTACAATGAGCAGTACTTC.

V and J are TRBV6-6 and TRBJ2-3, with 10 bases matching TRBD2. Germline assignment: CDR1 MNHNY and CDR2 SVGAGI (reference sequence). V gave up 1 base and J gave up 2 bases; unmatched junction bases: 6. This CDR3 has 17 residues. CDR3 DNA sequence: TGTGCCAGCAGTTACTTTGGTAGCGGGGGGCACACAGATACGCAGTATTTT. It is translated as CASSYFGSGGHTDTQYF.